This entry lists 12 T cell receptor beta chains sequenced from one sample in a study of OX40 agonist ivuxolimab in advanced cancers. Receptor libraries were prepared by the immunoSEQ multiplex PCR assay. TCRdb's version of the immuneACCESS table is confined to in-frame rearrangements and falls short of the full clone set. An unresolved V gene accounts for under half of the shortfall where checked; the remainder is of unknown origin. This sample is represented by about 33,000 clones; approximately 89% of them were singletons. The ten largest clones capture roughly 28% of the sample. The sample consisted of CD4+ or CD8+ T cells sorted from blood, taken in a trial of the OX40 agonist ivuxolimab. The origin of the receptors is an adult with an advanced solid tumor such as melanoma, head and neck, liver or kidney cancer.

The J gene is TRBJ1-3, the V gene TRBV9, with D unresolved. The V and J ends lost 7 bases and 0 bases respectively, with 11 bases between them. There are 14 residues in the CDR3. The germline V gene encodes CDR1 SGDLS and CDR2 YYNGEE. The CDR3 region has the DNA TGTGCCAGCGGCGGTATGTCCTCTGGAAACACCATATATTTT. Protein sequence: CASGGMSSGNTIYF.

The chain is built from TRBV27 and TRBJ2-5, with D maybe TRBD2 (7 bases). CDR3 size: 17 residues. Deletions cut 6 bases from V and 5 bases from J, with 25 bases between. The germline CDR1 and CDR2 sequences are MNHEY and SMNVEV (reference sequence). CDR3 residues: CASSRGSSGVGWETQYF. DNA of the CDR3: TGTGCCAGCAGCAGGGGTTCGAGCGGGGTCGGTTGGGAGACCCAGTACTTC.

The genes are TRBV6-1 and TRBJ2-1, with TRBD1 matching over 7 bases. Germline CDR1 MNHNS, CDR2 SASEGT. The V gene end was trimmed by 8 bases and the J gene end by 7 bases; junction bases not matched to a gene: 14. The CDR3 sequence is 15 residues long. The CDR3 protein is CASATRDSPKNEQFF. The CDR3 region has the DNA TGTGCCAGCGCAACCCGGGACAGCCCCAAAAATGAGCAGTTCTTC.

The chain employs TRBV7-9 and TRBJ2-1; TRBD2 agrees at 13 bases. Germline trimming cut 5 bases from V and 7 bases from J; bases unmatched to any gene: 5. The CDR3 is 15 amino acids. Germline-derived CDR1 and CDR2 are SEHNR and FQNEAQ (reference sequence). CDR3 DNA: TGTGCCAGCAGCACTAGCGGGGGGGCATGGAATGAGCAGTTCTTC. Translation gives CASSTSGGAWNEQFF.

The chain links TRBV6-5 to TRBJ1-2, with D hard to call. The germline gives CDR1 MNHEY, CDR2 SVGAGI. Trimming left V 5 bases short and J 3 bases short, with 13 bases between. There are 14 residues in the CDR3. Written as DNA, the CDR3 is TGTGCCAGCAGTCATGCCCCAGATTACTATGGCTACACCTTC. Residues: CASSHAPDYYGYTF.

The chain is built from TRBV4-1 and TRBJ1-1; 7 nucleotides match TRBD1. J was trimmed by 3 bases and V by 1 base; bases with no gene match: 5. This CDR3 comprises 15 residues. CDR1 MGHRA and CDR2 YSYEKL come from the germline V gene. The DNA of the CDR3 is TGCGCCAGCAGCCAAGGTCCAGGGGGGTACACTGAAGCTTTCTTT. Residues: CASSQGPGGYTEAFF.

The rearrangement uses TRBV11-3 and TRBJ2-1; tentative D call: TRBD2 (6 bases). The CDR3 consists of 13 residues. Germline V gene sequence: CDR1 SGHNT, CDR2 YENEEA. Trimming removed 1 base at V and 9 bases at J, with 10 bases between. CDR3 nucleotides: TGTGCCAGCAGCTTAGGCGGGGCGAGTGAGCAGTTCTTC. Its protein product is CASSLGGASEQFF.

The V call is TRBV6-5, the J call TRBJ1-1; D remains ambiguous. Per the germline V gene, CDR1 is MNHEY and CDR2 is SVGAGI. V gave up 7 bases and J gave up 0 bases, with 15 bases separating them. The CDR3 runs to 15 residues. The CDR3 sequence: CASNLRIGMNTEAFF. The CDR3 nucleotides are TGTGCCAGCAATCTACGTATCGGGATGAACACTGAAGCTTTCTTT.

The chain has TRBV6-5 and TRBJ2-1; a weak D match, TRBD2 (6 bases). This CDR3 is built from 14 residues. V was cut by 2 bases and J by 7 bases, with 12 bases left in between. The V gene's germline CDR1 is MNHEY and CDR2 SVGAGI. The CDR3 bases are TGTGCCAGCAGTTACGGCCCCGCGGGGAATGAGCAGTTCTTC. Translated, it gives CASSYGPAGNEQFF.

The table lists this clone with a few counts. This rearrangement joins TRBV29-1 to TRBJ2-7, with TRBD2 matching over 8 bases. The CDR3 is made up of 14 amino acids. The germline gives CDR1 SQVTM, CDR2 ANQGSEA. J lost 4 bases, V lost 2 bases, and 7 bases had no gene match. The CDR3 DNA sequence: TGCAGCGTTGAACGGGCTAGCGGGTTTTACGAGCAGTACTTC. Protein sequence: CSVERASGFYEQYF.

This clone was detected only a few times. The junction does not match germline at one end; this may be a read error. The chain links TRBV4-2 to TRBJ1-6; D gene ambiguous. The germline gives CDR1 LGHNA, CDR2 YNFKEQ. This CDR3 contains 12 residues. In DNA, the CDR3 is TGTGCCAGCAACCAAGAAAATTCACCCCTCCACTTT. Its translation is CASNQENSPLHF.

This sequence joins TRBV6-5 and TRBJ1-2; TRBD1 aligns across 7 bases. The J segment lost 1 base and the V segment lost 5 bases, leaving 7 bases of the junction unmatched. CDR3 size: 15 residues. Per germline, CDR1 MNHEY and CDR2 SVGAGI. The chain's CDR3 is CASSPQGGLNYGYTF. The CDR3 DNA is TGTGCCAGCAGTCCTCAGGGGGGGCTTAACTATGGCTACACCTTC.